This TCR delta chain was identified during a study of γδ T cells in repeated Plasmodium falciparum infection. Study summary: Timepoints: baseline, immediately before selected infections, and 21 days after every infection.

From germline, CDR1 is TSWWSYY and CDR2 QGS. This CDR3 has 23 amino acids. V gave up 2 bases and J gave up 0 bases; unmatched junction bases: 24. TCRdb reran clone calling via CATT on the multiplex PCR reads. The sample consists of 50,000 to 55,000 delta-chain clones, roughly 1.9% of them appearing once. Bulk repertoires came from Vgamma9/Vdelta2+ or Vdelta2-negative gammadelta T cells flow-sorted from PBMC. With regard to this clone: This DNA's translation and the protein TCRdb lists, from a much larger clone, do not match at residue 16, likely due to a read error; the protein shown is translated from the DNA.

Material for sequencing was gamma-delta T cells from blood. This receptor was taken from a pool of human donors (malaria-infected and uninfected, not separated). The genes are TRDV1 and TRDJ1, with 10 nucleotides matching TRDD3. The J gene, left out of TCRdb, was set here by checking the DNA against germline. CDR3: CALGEIHTIWGDTPRRYTDKLIF. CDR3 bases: TGTGCTCTTGGGGAAATTCATACTATTTGGGGGGATACGCCGCGGCGGTACACCGATAAACTCATCTTT.